This T cell receptor (beta chain) derives from a study of radiation and T cells in renal cell carcinoma. Study in general: Nephrectomy followed 15 Gy stereotactic body radiation by 4 weeks.

Time point noted: baseline pretreatment blood. The treatment was: 15 Gy SBRT to primary tumor, nephrectomy 4 weeks later. The tumor was a clear cell renal cell carcinoma. Assay used: immunoSEQ multiplex PCR; TCRdb lists only in-frame clones, some missing. The sample consists of about 130,000 clones, about 88% of them appearing once. Study conclusions and caveats: In blood, top tumor clones expanded by 2 weeks, shrinking by 4. Baseline intratumoral clonotype presence is unknown without pretreatment biopsies.

V trimming: 4 bases; J trimming: 6 bases; junction bases outside the gene matches: 9. Per the germline V gene, CDR1 is LGHNA and CDR2 is YSLEER. CDR3 length equals 15 residues. Turning to this clone: Its matching antigen is unknown.

This chain joins TRBV4-3 and TRBJ1-3; 7 bases map to TRBD1. The receptor's source is a woman aged 45-60 years with renal cell carcinoma. Here the sequenced sample was blood, taken from a patient whose treatment included radiotherapy and nephrectomy. Here the CDR3 DNA reads TGCGCCAGCAGCCTCACCGACAGGGATGAAAACACCATATATTTT. It encodes CASSLTDRDENTIYF.